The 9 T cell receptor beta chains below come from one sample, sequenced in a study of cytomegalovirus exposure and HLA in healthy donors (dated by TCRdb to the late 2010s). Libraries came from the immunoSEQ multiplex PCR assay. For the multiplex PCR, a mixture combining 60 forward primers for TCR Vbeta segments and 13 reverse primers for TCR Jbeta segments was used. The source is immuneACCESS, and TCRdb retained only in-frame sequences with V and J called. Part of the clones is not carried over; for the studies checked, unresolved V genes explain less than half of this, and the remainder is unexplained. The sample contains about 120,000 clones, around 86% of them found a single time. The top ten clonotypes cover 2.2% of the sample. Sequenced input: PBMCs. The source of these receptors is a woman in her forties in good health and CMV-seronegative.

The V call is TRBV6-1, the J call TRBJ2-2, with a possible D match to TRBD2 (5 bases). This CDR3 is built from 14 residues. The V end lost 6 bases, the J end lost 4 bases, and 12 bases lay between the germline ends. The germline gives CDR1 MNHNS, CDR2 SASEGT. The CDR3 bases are TGTGCCAGCAGGGGAGAACCCTCCACCGGGGAGCTGTTTTTT. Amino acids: CASRGEPSTGELFF.

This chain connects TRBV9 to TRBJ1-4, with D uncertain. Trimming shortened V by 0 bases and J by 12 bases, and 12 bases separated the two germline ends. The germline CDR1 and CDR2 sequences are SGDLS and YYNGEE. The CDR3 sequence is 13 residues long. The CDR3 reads CASSVAPGAELFF. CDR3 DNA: TGTGCCAGCAGCGTAGCCCCTGGAGCGGAACTGTTTTTT.

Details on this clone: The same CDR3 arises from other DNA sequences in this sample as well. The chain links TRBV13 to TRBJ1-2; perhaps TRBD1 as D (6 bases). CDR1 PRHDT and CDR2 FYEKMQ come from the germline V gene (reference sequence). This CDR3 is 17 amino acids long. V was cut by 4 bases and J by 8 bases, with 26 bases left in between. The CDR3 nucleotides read TGTGCCAGCAGCTCCTCGGGGCAGGGGTTTCCTGGCTACGGCTACACCTTC. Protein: CASSSSGQGFPGYGYTF. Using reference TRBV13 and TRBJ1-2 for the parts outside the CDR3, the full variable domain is AAGVIQSPRHLIKEKRETATLKCYPIPRHDTVYWYQQGPGQDPQFLISFYEKMQSDKGSIPDRFSAQQFSDYHSELNMSSLELGDSALYFCASSSSGQGFPGYGYTFGSGTRLTVV.

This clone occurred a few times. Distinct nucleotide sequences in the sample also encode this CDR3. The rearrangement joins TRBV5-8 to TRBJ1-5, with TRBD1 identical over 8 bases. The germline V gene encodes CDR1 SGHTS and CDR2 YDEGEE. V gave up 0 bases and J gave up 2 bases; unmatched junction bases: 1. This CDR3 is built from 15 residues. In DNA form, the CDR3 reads TGTGCCAGCAGCTTGGAGACAGGGGGCAATCAGCCCCAGCATTTT. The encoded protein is CASSLETGGNQPQHF. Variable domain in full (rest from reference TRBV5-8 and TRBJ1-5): EAGVTQSPTHLIKTRGQQATLRCSPISGHTSVYWYQQALGLGLQFLLWYDEGEERNRGNFPPRFSGRQFPNYSSELNVNALELEDSALYLCASSLETGGNQPQHFGDGTRLSIL.

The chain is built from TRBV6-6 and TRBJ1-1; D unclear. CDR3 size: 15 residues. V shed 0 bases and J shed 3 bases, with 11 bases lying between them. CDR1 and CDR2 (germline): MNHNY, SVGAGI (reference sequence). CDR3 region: CASSYSQARDTEAFF. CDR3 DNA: TGTGCCAGCAGTTACTCTCAGGCGCGCGACACTGAAGCTTTCTTT.

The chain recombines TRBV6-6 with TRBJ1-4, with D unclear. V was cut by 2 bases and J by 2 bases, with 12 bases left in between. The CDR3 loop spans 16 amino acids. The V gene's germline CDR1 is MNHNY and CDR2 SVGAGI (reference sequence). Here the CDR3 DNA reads TGTGCCAGCAGTTACGGCCGTGGTCCGACTAATGAAAAACTGTTTTTT. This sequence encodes CASSYGRGPTNEKLFF.

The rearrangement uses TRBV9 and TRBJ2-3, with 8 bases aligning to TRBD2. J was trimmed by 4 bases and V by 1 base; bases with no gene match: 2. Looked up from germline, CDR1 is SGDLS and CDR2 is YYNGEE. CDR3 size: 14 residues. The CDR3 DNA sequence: TGTGCCAGCAGCGTACGAGCGGGAGCAGATACGCAGTATTTT. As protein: CASSVRAGADTQYF.

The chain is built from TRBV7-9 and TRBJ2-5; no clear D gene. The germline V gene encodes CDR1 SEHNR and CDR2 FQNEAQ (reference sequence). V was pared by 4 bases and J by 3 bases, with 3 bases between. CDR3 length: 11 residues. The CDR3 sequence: CASSSEETQYF. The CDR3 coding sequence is TGTGCCAGCAGCTCCGAAGAGACCCAGTACTTC.

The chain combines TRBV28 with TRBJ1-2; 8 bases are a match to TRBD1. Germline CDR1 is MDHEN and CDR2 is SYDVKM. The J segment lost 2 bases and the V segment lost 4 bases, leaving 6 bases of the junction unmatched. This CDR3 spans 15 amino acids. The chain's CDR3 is CASSSPWTGNYGYTF. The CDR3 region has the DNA TGTGCCAGCAGTTCCCCCTGGACAGGGAACTATGGCTACACCTTC.